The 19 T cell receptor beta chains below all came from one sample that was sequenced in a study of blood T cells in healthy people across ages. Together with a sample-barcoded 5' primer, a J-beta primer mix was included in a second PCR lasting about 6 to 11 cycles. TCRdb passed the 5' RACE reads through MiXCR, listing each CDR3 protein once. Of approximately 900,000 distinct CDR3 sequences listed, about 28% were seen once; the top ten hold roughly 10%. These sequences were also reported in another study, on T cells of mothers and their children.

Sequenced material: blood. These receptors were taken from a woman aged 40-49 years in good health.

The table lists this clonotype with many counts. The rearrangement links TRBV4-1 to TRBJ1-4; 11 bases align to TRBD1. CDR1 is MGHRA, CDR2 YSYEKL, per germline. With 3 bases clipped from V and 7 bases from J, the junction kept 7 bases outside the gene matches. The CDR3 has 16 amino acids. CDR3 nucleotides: TGCGCCAGCAGCCAGGGGGACAGGGGGTATAGTGAAAAACTGTTTTTT. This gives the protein CASSQGDRGYSEKLFF.

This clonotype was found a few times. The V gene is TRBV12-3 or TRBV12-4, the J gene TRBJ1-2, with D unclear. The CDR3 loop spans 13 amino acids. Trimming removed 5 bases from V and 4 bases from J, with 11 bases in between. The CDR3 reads CASSPRTIYGYTF. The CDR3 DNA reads TGTGCCAGCAGTCCCAGGACTATCTATGGCTACACCTTC.

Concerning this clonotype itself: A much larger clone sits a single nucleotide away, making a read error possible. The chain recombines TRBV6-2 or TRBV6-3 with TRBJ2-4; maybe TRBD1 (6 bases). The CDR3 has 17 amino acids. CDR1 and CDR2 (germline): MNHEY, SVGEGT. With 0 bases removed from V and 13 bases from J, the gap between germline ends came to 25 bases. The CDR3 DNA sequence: TGTGCCAGCAGTTACTCGCCCCCGCAGGGGCTTTACAATGGGCAGTACTTC. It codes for CASSYSPPQGLYNGQYF.

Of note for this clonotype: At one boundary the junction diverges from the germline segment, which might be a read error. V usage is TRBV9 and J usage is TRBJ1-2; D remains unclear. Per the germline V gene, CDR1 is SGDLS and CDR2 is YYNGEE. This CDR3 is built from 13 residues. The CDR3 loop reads CAGSAQVNYGYTF. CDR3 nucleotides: TGTGCCGGCAGCGCCCAGGTTAACTATGGCTACACCTTC.

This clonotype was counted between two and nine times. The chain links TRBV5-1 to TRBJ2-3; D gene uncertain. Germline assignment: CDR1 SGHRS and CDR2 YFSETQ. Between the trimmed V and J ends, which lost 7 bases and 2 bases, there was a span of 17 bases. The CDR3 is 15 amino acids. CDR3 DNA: TGCGCCAGCGGGCCACGGCGACTGCACACAGATACGCAGTATTTT. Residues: CASGPRRLHTDTQYF.

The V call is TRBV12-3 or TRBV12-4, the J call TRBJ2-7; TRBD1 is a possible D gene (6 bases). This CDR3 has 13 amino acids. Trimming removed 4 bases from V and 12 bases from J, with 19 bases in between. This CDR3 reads CASSYGQIETLYF. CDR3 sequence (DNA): TGTGCCAGCAGTTACGGACAGATCGAGACCCTGTACTTC.

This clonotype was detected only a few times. The CDR3 protein is CASSPLGQGDITEAFF. The CDR3 nucleotides read TGTGCCAGCTCACCCCTAGGACAGGGGGATATCACTGAAGCTTTCTTT. This chain links TRBV18 with TRBJ1-1, with 10 bases lining up with TRBD1. The CDR3 loop spans 16 amino acids. After removal of 3 bases from V and 4 bases from J, the junction contained 8 bases not matched to a gene. From germline, CDR1 is KGHSH and CDR2 LQKENI.

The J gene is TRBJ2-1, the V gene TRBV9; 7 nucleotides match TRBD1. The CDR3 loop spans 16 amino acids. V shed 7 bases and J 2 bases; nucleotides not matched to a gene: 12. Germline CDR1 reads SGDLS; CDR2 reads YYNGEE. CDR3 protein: CASRSSTGSAYNEQFF. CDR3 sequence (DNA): TGTGCCAGCCGAAGCTCGACAGGGAGCGCCTACAATGAGCAGTTCTTC.

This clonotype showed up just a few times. The DNA for the CDR3 is TGTGCCAGCATTGTTGACAGGGGCTATACTGAAGCTTTCTTT. Amino acid sequence: CASIVDRGYTEAFF. The rearrangement uses TRBV6-6 and TRBJ1-1; 8 bases map to TRBD1. This CDR3 comprises 14 residues. The germline V gene has CDR1 MNHNY and CDR2 SVGAGI (reference sequence). V shed 7 bases and J 5 bases; nucleotides not matched to a gene: 9.

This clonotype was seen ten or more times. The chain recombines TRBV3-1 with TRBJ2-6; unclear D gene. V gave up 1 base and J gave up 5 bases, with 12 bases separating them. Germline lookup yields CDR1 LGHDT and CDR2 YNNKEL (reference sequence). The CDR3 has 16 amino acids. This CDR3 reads CASSQGADLWANVLTF. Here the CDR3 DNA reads TGTGCCAGCAGCCAAGGGGCTGACCTCTGGGCCAACGTCCTGACTTTC. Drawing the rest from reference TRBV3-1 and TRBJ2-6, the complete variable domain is DTAVSQTPKYLVTQMGNDKSIKCEQNLGHDTMYWYKQDSKKFLKIMFSYNNKELIINETVPNRFSPKSPDKAHLNLHINSLELGDSAVYFCASSQGADLWANVLTFGAGSRLTVL.

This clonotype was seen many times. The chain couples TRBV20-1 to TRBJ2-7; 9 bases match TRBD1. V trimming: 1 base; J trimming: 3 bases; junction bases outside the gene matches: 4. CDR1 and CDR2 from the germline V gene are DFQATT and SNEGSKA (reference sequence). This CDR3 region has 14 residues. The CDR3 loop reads CSARAGTGLYEQYF. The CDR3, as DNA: TGCAGTGCTAGAGCCGGGACAGGGCTCTACGAGCAGTACTTC.

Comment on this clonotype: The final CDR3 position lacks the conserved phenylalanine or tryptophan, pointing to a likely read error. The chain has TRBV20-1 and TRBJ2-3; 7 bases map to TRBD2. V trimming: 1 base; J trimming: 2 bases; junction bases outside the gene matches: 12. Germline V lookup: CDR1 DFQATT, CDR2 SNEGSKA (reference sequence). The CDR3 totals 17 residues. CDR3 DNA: TGCAGTGCTAGAGCCATCGGATCTAGCGGAGCCACAGATACGCAGTATTAT. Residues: CSARAIGSSGATDTQYY.

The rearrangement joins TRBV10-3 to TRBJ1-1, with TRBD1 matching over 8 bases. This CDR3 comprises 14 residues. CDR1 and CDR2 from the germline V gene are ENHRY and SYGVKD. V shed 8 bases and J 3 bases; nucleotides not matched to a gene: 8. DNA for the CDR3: TGTGCCATCGGGCGGACAGGGCTTGACACTGAAGCTTTCTTT. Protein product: CAIGRTGLDTEAFF.

CDR3: CASRKTGVTYEQYF. The CDR3 DNA reads TGTGCCAGCAGGAAGACAGGCGTAACCTACGAGCAGTACTTC. The chain joins TRBV12-3 or TRBV12-4 to TRBJ2-7; the D gene is possibly TRBD1 (6 bases). Trimming left V 6 bases short and J 2 bases short, with 14 bases between. The CDR3 spans 14 residues.

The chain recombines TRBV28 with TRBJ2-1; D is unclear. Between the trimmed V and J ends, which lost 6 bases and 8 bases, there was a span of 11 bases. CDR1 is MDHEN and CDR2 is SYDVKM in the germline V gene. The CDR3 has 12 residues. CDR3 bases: TGTGCCAGCAGCAAAAATAGACATGAGCAGTTCTTC. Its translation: CASSKNRHEQFF.

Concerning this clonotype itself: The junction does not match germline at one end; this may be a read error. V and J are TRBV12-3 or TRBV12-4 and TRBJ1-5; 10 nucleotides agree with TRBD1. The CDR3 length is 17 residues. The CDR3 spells CAGSPSPGQGRNQPQHF. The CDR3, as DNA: TGTGCCGGCAGCCCGAGTCCGGGACAGGGGCGCAATCAGCCCCAGCATTTT.

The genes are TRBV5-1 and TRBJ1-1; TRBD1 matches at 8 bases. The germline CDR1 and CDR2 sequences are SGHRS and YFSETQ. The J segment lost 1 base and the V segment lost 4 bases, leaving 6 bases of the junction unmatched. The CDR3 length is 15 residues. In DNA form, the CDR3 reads TGCGCCAGCAGCCGTAAGACAGGGGCGAACACTGAAGCTTTCTTT. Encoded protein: CASSRKTGANTEAFF.

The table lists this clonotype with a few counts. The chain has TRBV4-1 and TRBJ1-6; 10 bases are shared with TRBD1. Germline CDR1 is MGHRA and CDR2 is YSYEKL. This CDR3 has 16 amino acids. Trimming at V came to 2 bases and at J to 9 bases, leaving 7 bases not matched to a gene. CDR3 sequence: CASSQPGGDRGSPLHF. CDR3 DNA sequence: TGCGCCAGCAGCCAACCGGGGGGGGACAGGGGTTCACCCCTCCACTTT.

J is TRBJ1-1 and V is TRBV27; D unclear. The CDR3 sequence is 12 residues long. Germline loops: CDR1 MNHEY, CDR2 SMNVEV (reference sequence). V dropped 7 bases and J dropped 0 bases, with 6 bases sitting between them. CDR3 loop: CASTSVNTEAFF. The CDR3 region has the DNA TGTGCCAGCACTTCCGTGAACACTGAAGCTTTCTTT.